This T cell receptor (beta chain) was profiled in a study of blood T cell repertoires in COVID-19. Overall study context: Spain, Italy and the United States supplied samples that represented acute and convalescent COVID-19. The analysed material was cDNA or gDNA that came from T cells, B-cell-depleted T cells, or PBMCs.

As processed by the authors: The authors estimated nucleated cell counts from reference gene primer amplification. Generated by immunoSEQ multiplex PCR, the TCRdb table keeps only in-frame clones and is missing some. D and trimming come from the DNA, and the V and J calls and clone size come from that table. The table includes 150,000 to 200,000 clones, roughly 85% detected once. Trimming at V came to 6 bases and at J to 0 bases, leaving 6 bases not matched to a gene. The CDR3 is 16 residues long. Germline CDR1 reads LGHDT; CDR2 reads YNNKEL (reference sequence). This TCR was sampled from a woman aged 80 or over with acute or convalescent COVID-19. The sample consisted of peripheral blood. The chain recombines TRBV3-1 (or the pseudogene TRBV3-2) with TRBJ2-4; 9 positions agree with TRBD1. The DNA for the CDR3 is TGTGCCAGCAGGCCGGACAGGGGCCTAGCCAAAAACATTCAGTACTTC. Its translation is CASRPDRGLAKNIQYF.